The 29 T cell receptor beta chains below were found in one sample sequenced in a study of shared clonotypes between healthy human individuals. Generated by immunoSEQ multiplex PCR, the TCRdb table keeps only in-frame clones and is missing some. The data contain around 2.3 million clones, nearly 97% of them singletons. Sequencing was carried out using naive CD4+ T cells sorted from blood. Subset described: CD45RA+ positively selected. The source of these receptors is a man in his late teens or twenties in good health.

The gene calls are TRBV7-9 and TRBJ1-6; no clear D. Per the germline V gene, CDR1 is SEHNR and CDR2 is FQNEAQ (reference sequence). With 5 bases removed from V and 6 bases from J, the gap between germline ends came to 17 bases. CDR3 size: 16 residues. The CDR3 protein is CASSRPRQDSNSPLHF. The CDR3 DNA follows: TGTGCCAGCAGCCGTCCACGGCAGGATAGTAATTCACCCCTCCACTTT.

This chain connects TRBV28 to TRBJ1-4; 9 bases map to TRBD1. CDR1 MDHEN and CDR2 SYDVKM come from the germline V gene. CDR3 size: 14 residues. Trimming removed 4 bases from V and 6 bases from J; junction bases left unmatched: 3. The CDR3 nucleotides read TGTGCCAGCAGTTCACAGGGGGCCGATGAAAAACTGTTTTTT. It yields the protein CASSSQGADEKLFF.

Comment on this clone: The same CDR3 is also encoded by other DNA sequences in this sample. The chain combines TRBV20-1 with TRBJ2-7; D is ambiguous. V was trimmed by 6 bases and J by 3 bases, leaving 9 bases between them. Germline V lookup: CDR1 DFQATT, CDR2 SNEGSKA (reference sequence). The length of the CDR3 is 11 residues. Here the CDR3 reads CSARPGYEQYF. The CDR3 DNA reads TGCAGTGCCAGACCTGGCTACGAGCAGTACTTC.

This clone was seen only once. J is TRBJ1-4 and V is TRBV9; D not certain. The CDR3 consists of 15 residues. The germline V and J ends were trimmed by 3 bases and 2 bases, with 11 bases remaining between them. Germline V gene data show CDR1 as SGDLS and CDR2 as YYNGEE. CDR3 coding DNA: TGTGCCAGCAGCGACAACCTGGGCACTAATGAAAAACTGTTTTTT. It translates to CASSDNLGTNEKLFF.

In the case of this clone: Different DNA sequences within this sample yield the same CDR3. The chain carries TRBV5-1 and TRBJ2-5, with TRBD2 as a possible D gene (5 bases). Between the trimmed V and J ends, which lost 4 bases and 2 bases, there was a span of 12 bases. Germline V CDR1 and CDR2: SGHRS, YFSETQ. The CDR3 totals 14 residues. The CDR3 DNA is TGCGCCAGCAGCCTGGCGGGTTTACAAGAGACCCAGTACTTC. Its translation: CASSLAGLQETQYF.

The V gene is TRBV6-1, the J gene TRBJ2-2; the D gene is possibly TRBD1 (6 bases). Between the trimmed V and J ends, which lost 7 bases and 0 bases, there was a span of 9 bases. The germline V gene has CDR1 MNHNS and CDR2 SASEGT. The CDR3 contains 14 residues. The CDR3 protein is CASTRGANTGELFF. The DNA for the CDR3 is TGTGCCAGCACCAGGGGCGCGAACACCGGGGAGCTGTTTTTT.

The CDR3 DNA reads TGTGCCAGCAGCTTAGTGGGGGGAGGGACTGAAGCTTTCTTT. Amino acid sequence: CASSLVGGGTEAFF. This rearrangement joins TRBV7-6 to TRBJ1-1; maybe TRBD1 (5 bases). Germline assignment: CDR1 SGHVS and CDR2 FNYEAQ. This CDR3 region has 14 residues. V was pared by 1 base and J by 5 bases, with 11 bases between.

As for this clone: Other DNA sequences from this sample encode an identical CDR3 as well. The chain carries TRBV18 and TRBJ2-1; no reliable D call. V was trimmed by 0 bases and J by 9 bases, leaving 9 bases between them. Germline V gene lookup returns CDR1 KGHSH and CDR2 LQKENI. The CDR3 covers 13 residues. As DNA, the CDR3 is TGTGCCAGCTCACCACCAGACCGCGGTGAGCAGTTCTTC. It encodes CASSPPDRGEQFF.

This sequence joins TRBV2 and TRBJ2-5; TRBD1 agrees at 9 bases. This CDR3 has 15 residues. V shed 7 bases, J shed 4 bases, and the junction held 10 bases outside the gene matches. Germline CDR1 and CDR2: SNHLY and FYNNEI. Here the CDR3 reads CASTETGGGGETQYF. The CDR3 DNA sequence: TGTGCCAGCACCGAAACAGGGGGCGGAGGAGAGACCCAGTACTTC.

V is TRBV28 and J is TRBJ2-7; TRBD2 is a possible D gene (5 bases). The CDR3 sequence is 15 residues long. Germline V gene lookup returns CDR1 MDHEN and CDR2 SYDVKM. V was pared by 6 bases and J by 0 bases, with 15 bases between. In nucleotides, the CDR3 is TGTGCCAGCAGCCCTTCCACGGGGAGCTCCTACGAGCAGTACTTC. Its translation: CASSPSTGSSYEQYF.

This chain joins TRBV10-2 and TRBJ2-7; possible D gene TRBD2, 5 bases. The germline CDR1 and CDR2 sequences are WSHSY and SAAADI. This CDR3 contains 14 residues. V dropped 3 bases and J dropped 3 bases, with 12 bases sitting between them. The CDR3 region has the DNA TGCGCCAGCAGTGAAGTTTTTGAGGGCTACGAGCAGTACTTC. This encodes CASSEVFEGYEQYF.

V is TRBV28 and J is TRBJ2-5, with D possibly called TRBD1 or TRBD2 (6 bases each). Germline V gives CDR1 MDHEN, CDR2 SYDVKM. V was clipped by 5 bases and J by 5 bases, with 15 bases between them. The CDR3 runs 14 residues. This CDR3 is CASSPTGRFETQYF. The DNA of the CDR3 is TGTGCCAGCAGTCCCACAGGGAGGTTTGAGACCCAGTACTTC.

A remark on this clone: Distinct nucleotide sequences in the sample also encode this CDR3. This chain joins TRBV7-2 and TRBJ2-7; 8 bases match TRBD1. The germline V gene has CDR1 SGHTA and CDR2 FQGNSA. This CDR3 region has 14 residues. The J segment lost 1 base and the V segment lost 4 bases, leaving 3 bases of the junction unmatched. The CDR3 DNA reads TGTGCCAGCAGCTCCGACAGGGGATCCTACGAGCAGTACTTC. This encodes CASSSDRGSYEQYF.

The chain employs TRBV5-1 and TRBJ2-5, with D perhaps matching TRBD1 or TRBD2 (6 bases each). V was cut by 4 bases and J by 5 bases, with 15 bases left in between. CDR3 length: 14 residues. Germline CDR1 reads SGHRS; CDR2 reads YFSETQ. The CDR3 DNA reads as TGCGCCAGCAGCCATAACGGGGGCCACGAGACCCAGTACTTC. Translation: CASSHNGGHETQYF.

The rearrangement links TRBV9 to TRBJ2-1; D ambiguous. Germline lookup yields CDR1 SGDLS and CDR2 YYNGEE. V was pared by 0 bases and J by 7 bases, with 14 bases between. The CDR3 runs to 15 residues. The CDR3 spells CASSVGRHPTNEQFF. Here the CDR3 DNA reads TGTGCCAGCAGCGTAGGACGGCATCCCACTAATGAGCAGTTCTTC.

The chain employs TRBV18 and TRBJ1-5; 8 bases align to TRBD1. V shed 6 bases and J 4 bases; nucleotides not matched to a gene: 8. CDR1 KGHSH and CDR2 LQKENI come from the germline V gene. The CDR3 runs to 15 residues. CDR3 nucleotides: TGTGCCAGCTCGGTGGACAGGGTTTCGAATCAGCCCCAGCATTTT. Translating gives CASSVDRVSNQPQHF.

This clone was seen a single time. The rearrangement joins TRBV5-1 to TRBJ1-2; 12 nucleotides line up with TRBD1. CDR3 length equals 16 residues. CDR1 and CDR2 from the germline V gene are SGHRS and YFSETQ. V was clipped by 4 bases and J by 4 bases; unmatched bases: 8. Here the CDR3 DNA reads TGCGCCAGCAGCGAGACCGGGACAGGGGGCGTCTATGGCTACACCTTC. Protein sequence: CASSETGTGGVYGYTF.

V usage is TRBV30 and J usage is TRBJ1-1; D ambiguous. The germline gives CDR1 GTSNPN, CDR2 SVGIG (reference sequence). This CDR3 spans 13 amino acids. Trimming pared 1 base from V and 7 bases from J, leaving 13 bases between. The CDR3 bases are TGTGCCTGGAGTGATTTCGGAAAGCTTGAAGCTTTCTTT. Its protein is CAWSDFGKLEAFF.

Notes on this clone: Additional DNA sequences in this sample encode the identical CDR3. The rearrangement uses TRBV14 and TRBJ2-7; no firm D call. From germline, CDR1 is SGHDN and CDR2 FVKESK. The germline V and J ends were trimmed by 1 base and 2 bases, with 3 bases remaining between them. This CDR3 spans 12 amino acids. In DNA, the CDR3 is TGTGCCAGCAGCCAAGGAACCTACGAGCAGTACTTC. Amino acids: CASSQGTYEQYF.

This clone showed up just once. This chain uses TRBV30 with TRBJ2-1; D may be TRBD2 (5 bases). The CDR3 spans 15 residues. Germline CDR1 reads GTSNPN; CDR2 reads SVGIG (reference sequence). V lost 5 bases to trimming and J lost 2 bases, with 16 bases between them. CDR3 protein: CAWGGRPSTYNEQFF. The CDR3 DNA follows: TGTGCCTGGGGAGGACGGCCGAGTACCTACAATGAGCAGTTCTTC.

CDR3 nucleotide sequence: TGTGCCAGTAGTATAGCAGCGGGGAGGGAGACCCAGTACTTC. Residues: CASSIAAGRETQYF. The V gene is TRBV19, the J gene TRBJ2-5; 7 bases align to TRBD2. This CDR3 region has 14 residues. Unmatched junction bases numbered 4, after V lost 1 base and J lost 5 bases. CDR1 is LNHDA and CDR2 is SQIVND in the germline V gene (reference sequence).

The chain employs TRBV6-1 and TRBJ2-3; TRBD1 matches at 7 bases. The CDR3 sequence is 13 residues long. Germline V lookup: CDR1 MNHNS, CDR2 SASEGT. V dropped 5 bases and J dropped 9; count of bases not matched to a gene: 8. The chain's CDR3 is CASSPPTGFTQYF. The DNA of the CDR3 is TGTGCCAGCAGTCCCCCGACAGGGTTCACGCAGTATTTT.

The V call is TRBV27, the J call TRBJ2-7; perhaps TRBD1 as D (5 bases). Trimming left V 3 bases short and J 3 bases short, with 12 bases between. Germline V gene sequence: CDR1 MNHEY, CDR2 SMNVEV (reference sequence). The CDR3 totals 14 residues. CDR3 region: CASSFRQGSYEQYF. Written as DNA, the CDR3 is TGTGCCAGCAGTTTCAGGCAGGGAAGCTACGAGCAGTACTTC.

CDR3 protein: CASSEEDRSNEKLFF. DNA of the CDR3: TGCGCCAGCAGCGAGGAGGACAGAAGTAATGAAAAACTGTTTTTT. The chain carries TRBV5-1 and TRBJ1-4; tentative D call: TRBD1 (6 bases). Germline CDR1 is SGHRS and CDR2 is YFSETQ. The V end was cut by 4 bases, the J end by 4 bases, with 14 bases between. The CDR3 spans 15 residues.

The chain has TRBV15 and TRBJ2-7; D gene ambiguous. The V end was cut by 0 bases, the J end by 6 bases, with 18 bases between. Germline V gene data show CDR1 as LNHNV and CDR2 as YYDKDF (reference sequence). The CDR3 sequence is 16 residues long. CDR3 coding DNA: TGTGCCACCAGCAGAGAGGCCGAGCCCGCCCGTGGCGAGCAGTACTTC. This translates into CATSREAEPARGEQYF.

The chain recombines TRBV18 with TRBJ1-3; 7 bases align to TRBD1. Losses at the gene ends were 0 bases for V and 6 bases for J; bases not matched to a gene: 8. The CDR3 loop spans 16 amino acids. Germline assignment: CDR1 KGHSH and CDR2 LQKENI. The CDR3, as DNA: TGTGCCAGCTCACCACCGACAGGGATTATTGAAAACACCATATATTTT. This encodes CASSPPTGIIENTIYF.

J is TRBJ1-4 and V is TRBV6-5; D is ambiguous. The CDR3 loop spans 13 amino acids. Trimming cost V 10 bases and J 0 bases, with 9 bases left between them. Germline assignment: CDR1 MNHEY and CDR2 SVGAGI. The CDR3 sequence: CATRRATNEKLFF. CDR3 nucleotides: TGTGCCACCCGACGGGCAACTAATGAAAAACTGTTTTTT.

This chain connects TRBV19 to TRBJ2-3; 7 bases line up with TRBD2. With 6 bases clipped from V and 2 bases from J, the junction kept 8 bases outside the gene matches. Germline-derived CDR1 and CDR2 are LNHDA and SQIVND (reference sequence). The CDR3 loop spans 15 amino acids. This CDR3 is CASRMGGDPTDTQYF. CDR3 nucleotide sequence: TGTGCCAGTAGAATGGGAGGGGACCCCACAGATACGCAGTATTTT.

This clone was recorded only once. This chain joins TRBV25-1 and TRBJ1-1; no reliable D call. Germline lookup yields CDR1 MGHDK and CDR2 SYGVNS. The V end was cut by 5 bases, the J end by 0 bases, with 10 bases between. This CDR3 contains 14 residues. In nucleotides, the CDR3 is TGTGCCAGCAGTCCTGCGGGGTTGAACACTGAAGCTTTCTTT. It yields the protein CASSPAGLNTEAFF.